A selection of T cell receptor beta chains follows, all from one sample in a study of cytomegalovirus exposure and HLA in healthy donors. The method was immunoSEQ multiplex PCR; TCRdb's version includes in-frame clones alone and lacks a portion of them. The sample carries fewer than 250,000 clones, 70% to 75% recorded once. Sequences were obtained from PBMCs. These receptors originate from a woman in her twenties or thirties in good health and CMV-seropositive. Each CDR3 is given with its conserved first and last residue. D genes are given only for firm matches. Size tells how often a clone was seen (once, few, many) or the class of an expanded clone, and some rows leave it out.

abundance	v_gene	d_gene	j_gene	CDR3aa	CDR3nt
NA	TRBV14	NA	TRBJ2-3	CASSQDPGTDTQYF	TGTGCCAGCAGCCAAGATCCAGGCACAGATACGCAGTATTTT
NA	TRBV27	NA	TRBJ1-1	CASSLQGSDSEAFF	TGTGCCAGCAGCCTTCAGGGGTCGGACTCTGAAGCTTTCTTT
NA	TRBV2	TRBD2	TRBJ2-3	CASFRLAGDTQYF	TGTGCCAGCTTTCGACTAGCGGGAGATACGCAGTATTTT
NA	TRBV10-3	TRBD1	TRBJ2-2	CAISEDRVRRAGELFF	TGTGCCATCAGTGAAGACAGGGTGAGACGTGCCGGGGAGCTGTTTTTT
NA	TRBV19	TRBD1	TRBJ1-2	CASTPTDRGRYGYTF	TGTGCCAGTACCCCAACGGACAGGGGCCGGTATGGCTACACCTTC
once	TRBV10-1	NA	TRBJ1-2	CAEPGHRHYGYTF	TGCGCCGAACCGGGACACCGCCACTATGGCTACACCTTC
NA	TRBV7-9	TRBD2	TRBJ2-3	CASSLGMAGATDTQYF	TGTGCCAGCAGCTTAGGCATGGCGGGAGCCACAGATACGCAGTATTTT
NA	TRBV2	TRBD2	TRBJ2-1	CASEWQGGGSYNEQFF	TGTGCCAGCGAGTGGCAGGGCGGGGGCTCCTACAATGAGCAGTTCTTC
NA	TRBV6-1	TRBD2	TRBJ2-7	CASSEVSGTSGSLYEQYF	TGTGCCAGCAGTGAAGTCTCGGGGACTAGCGGGAGCCTCTACGAGCAGTACTTC
few	TRBV6-1	NA	TRBJ1-5	CASVGQGRNQPQHF	TGTGCCAGCGTTGGTCAGGGAAGGAATCAGCCCCAGCATTTT
NA	TRBV19	TRBD2	TRBJ2-7	CASSTGTSWEQYF	TGTGCCAGTAGTACAGGGACTAGCTGGGAGCAGTACTTC
once	TRBV6-5	NA	TRBJ1-2	CASAQSSNYYGYTF	TGTGCCAGCGCGCAGAGCTCTAACTATTATGGCTACACCTTC
once	TRBV6-5	TRBD1	TRBJ1-1	CASSYDTGGRSEAFF	TGTGCCAGCAGTTACGATACAGGGGGCAGGTCTGAAGCTTTCTTT
few	TRBV5-1	TRBD1	TRBJ1-1	CASSSIQGSTEAFF	TGCGCCAGCAGCTCGATACAGGGGAGCACTGAAGCTTTCTTT
NA	TRBV14	NA	TRBJ1-1	CASSPFMNTEAFF	TGTGCCAGCAGCCCGTTTATGAACACTGAAGCTTTCTTT
NA	TRBV6-6	TRBD2	TRBJ2-7	CASSYSAGRLSYEQYF	TGTGCCAGCAGTTACTCAGCGGGACGACTCTCCTACGAGCAGTACTTC
NA	TRBV7-2	NA	TRBJ1-3	CASSPWSGGNTIYF	TGTGCCAGCAGCCCGTGGTCGGGTGGAAACACCATATATTTT
few	TRBV6-1	TRBD2	TRBJ2-1	CASSEGPTSGRYEQFF	TGTGCCAGCAGTGAAGGTCCGACTAGCGGGAGGTATGAGCAGTTCTTC
NA	TRBV29-1	NA	TRBJ2-7	CSAHQGYEQYF	TGCAGCGCACATCAGGGCTACGAGCAGTACTTC
NA	TRBV2	TRBD2	TRBJ2-7	CASSETRLAPDPYEQYF	TGTGCCAGCAGTGAAACCCGACTAGCACCGGATCCCTACGAGCAGTACTTC
NA	TRBV6-1	TRBD2	TRBJ2-7	CASSKREQDEQYF	TGTGCCAGCAGCAAGCGGGAGCAGGACGAGCAGTACTTC
NA	TRBV7-2	TRBD2	TRBJ2-1	CASSLQSGRGDNEQFF	TGTGCCAGCAGCCTGCAAAGCGGGAGGGGGGACAATGAGCAGTTCTTC